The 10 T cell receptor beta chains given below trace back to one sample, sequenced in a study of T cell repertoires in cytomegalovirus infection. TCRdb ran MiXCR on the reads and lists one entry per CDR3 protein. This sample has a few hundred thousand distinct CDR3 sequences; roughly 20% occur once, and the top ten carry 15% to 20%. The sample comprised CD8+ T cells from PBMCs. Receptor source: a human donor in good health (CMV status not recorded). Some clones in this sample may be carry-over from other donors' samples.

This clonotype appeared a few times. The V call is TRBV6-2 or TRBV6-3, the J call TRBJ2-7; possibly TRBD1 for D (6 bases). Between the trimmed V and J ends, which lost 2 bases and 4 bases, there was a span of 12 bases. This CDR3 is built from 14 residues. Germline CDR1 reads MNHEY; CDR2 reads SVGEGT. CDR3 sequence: CASSYPDSVYEQYF. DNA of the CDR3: TGTGCCAGCAGTTACCCGGACAGCGTATACGAGCAGTACTTC.

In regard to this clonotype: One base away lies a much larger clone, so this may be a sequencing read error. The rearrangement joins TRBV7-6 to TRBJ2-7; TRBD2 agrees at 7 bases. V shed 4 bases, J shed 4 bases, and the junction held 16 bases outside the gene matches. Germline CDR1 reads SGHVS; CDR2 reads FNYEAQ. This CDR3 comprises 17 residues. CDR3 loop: CASSSYGPVGGRYEQYF. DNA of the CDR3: TGTGCCAGCAGCTCCTACGGGCCGGTCGGGGGGAGGTACGAGCAGTACTTC.

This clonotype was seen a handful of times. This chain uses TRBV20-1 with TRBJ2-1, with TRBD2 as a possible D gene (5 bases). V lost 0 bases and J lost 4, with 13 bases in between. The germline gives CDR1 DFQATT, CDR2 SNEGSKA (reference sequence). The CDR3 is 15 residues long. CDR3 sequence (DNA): TGCAGTGCTAGAGAGGTTGCGGGTACTTACAATGAGCAGTTCTTC. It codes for CSAREVAGTYNEQFF.

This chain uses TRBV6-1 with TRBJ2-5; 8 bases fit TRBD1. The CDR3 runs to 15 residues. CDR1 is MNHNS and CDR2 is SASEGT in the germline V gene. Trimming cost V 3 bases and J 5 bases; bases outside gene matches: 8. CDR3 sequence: CASSDIAGGAETQYF. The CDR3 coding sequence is TGTGCCAGCAGTGATATCGCAGGGGGCGCGGAGACCCAGTACTTC.

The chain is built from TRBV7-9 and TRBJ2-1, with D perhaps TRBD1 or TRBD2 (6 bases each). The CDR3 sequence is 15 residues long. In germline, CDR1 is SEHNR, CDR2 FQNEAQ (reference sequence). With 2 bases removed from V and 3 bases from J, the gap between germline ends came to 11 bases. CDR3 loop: CASSLRGDIYNEQFF. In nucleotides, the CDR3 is TGTGCCAGCAGCTTACGCGGGGACATCTACAATGAGCAGTTCTTC.

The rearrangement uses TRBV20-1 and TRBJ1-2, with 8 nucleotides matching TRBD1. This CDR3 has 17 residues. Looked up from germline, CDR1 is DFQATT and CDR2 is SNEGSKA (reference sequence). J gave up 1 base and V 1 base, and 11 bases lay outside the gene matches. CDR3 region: CSARVYPGQEINYGYTF. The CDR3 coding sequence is TGCAGTGCTAGAGTTTACCCGGGACAGGAGATTAACTATGGCTACACCTTC.

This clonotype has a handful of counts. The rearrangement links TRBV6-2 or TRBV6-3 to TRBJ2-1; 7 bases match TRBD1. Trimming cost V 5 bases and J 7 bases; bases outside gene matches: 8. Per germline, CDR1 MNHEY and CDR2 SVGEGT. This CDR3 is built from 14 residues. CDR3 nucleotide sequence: TGTGCCAGCAGTCGGGACAGAGTCAATAATGAGCAGTTCTTC. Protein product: CASSRDRVNNEQFF.

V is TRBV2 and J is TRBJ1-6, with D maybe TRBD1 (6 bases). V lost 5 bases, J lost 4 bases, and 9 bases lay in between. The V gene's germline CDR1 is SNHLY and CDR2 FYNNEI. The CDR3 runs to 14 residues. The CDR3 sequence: CASSQGSYNSPLHF. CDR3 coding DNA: TGTGCCAGCAGTCAGGGGAGTTATAATTCACCCCTCCACTTT.

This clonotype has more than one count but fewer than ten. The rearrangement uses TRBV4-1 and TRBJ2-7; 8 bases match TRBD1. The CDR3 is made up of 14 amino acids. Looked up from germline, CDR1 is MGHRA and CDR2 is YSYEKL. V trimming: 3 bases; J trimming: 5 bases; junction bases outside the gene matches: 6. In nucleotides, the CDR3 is TGCGCCAGCAGCCACCCGGACAGGGCCAACGAGCAGTACTTC. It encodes CASSHPDRANEQYF.

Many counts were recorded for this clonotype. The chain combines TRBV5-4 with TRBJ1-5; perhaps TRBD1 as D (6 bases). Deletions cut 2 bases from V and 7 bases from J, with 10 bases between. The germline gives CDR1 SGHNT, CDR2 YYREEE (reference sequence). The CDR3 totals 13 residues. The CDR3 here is CASSLQGRQPQHF. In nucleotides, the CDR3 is TGTGCCAGCAGCTTACAGGGAAGGCAGCCCCAGCATTTT.